This TCR beta chain derives from a study of cytomegalovirus exposure and HLA in healthy donors. Primers included in the PCR were 60 Vbeta and 13 Jbeta primers. This table comes from immunoSEQ multiplex PCR, and its TCRdb copy is limited to in-frame clones, with some not included. This sample has 99,000 or so clones, with roughly 80% found just once. The germline CDR1 and CDR2 sequences are SGHDT and YYEEEE. The CDR3 is 14 residues long. The ends were cut back, 2 bases at V and 5 bases at J, with 12 bases in the middle. This clonotype was sampled from a man between 60 and 75 years old in good health and CMV-seropositive. Sequencing input: PBMCs. V usage is TRBV5-6 and J usage is TRBJ2-3; a possible D gene is TRBD2 (5 bases). Here the CDR3 reads CASSFFLREDTQYF. The CDR3, as DNA: TGTGCCAGCAGCTTTTTCCTCCGGGAAGATACGCAGTATTTT.